The 10 T cell receptor beta chains given below trace back to one sample, sequenced in a study of T cell changes during pregnancy in multiple sclerosis. Method: immunoSEQ multiplex PCR; TCRdb's copy keeps in-frame clones and lacks some. The data hold approximately 88,000 clones, with 90% to 95% observed a single time. The sequencing here drew on peripheral blood, taken in the second trimester of pregnancy. The source of these receptors is a female donor with multiple sclerosis, enrolled in a pregnancy study.

The chain combines TRBV27 with TRBJ1-5; D gene unclear. Germline V gene data show CDR1 as MNHEY and CDR2 as SMNVEV (reference sequence). Trimming cost V 6 bases and J 5 bases, with 14 bases left between them. The CDR3 is 14 amino acids. CDR3 DNA sequence: TGTGCCAGCAGGGGAGCGGTCCCTGATCAGCCCCAGCATTTT. Encoded protein: CASRGAVPDQPQHF.

The chain has TRBV5-1 and TRBJ1-1; 11 bases align to TRBD1. V shed 5 bases, J shed 5 bases, and the junction held 5 bases outside the gene matches. Germline values: CDR1 SGHRS, CDR2 YFSETQ. This CDR3 has 14 residues. CDR3 coding DNA: TGCGCCAGCAGTTACGGGACAGGGGGAACTGAAGCTTTCTTT. This codes for CASSYGTGGTEAFF.

The chain is built from TRBV9 and TRBJ1-2; the match to TRBD1 covers 10 bases. CDR1 and CDR2 from the germline V gene are SGDLS and YYNGEE. V lost 0 bases, J lost 5 bases, and 7 bases stayed unmatched. The CDR3 is 16 residues long. The CDR3 DNA reads as TGTGCCAGCAGCGTAGATATGGGACAGGGGTGGTATGGCTACACCTTC. Amino acids: CASSVDMGQGWYGYTF.

This chain uses TRBV7-2 with TRBJ2-1; D gene unclear. This CDR3 comprises 14 residues. Germline CDR1 is SGHTA and CDR2 is FQGNSA. V shed 1 base and J shed 5 bases, with 9 bases lying between them. The CDR3 region is CASSLVSQDNEQFF. In DNA form, the CDR3 reads TGTGCCAGCAGCTTAGTGTCTCAGGACAATGAGCAGTTCTTC.

The genes are TRBV5-5 and TRBJ1-4; D gene unclear. The CDR3 totals 13 residues. V was cut by 0 bases and J by 4 bases, with 4 bases left in between. Germline CDR1 reads SGHKS; CDR2 reads YYEKEE (reference sequence). CDR3 sequence: CASSLGYNEKLFF. The CDR3 region has the DNA TGTGCCAGCAGCTTGGGCTATAATGAAAAACTGTTTTTT. The full variable domain, its missing parts supplied by reference TRBV5-5 and TRBJ1-4, is DAGVTQSPTHLIKTRGQQVTLRCSPISGHKSVSWYQQVLGQGPQFIFQYYEKEERGRGNFPDRFSARQFPNYSSELNVNALLLGDSALYLCASSLGYNEKLFFGSGTQLSVL.

This clone was picked up a small number of times. The chain uses TRBV12-5 and TRBJ1-5, with D tentatively TRBD1 (5 bases). CDR3 length: 15 amino acids. V dropped 6 bases and J dropped 7 bases, with 19 bases sitting between them. Germline V CDR1 and CDR2: LGHNT, FRNRAP. CDR3 DNA sequence: TGTGCTAGTGGCCAAGGGGCACGCCTAAACCAGCCCCAGCATTTT. It codes for CASGQGARLNQPQHF.

The rearrangement joins TRBV7-3 to TRBJ2-3; maybe TRBD1 (5 bases). The germline V gene encodes CDR1 SGHTA and CDR2 FQGTGA. The length of the CDR3 is 16 residues. Trimming stripped 2 bases from V and 2 bases from J, with 14 bases between. The CDR3 sequence: CASSLGHAGPTDTQYF. CDR3 nucleotide sequence: TGTGCCAGCAGCTTAGGGCATGCAGGGCCCACAGATACGCAGTATTTT.

This clone was observed a few times. The chain recombines TRBV7-2 with TRBJ1-2; maybe TRBD1 (5 bases). The CDR3 runs 15 residues. CDR1 and CDR2 from the germline V gene are SGHTA and FQGNSA. Trimming left V 0 bases short and J 2 bases short, with 10 bases between. CDR3 DNA sequence: TGTGCCAGCAGCTTAGCGTGGGGGAGGAACTATGGCTACACCTTC. Amino acids: CASSLAWGRNYGYTF.

The V gene is TRBV6-5, the J gene TRBJ2-6; D uncertain. CDR1 MNHEY and CDR2 SVGAGI come from the germline V gene. This CDR3 has 15 residues. V was shortened by 1 base and J by 0 bases, with 4 bases between the two germline ends. The CDR3 DNA reads as TGTGCCAGCAGTTACTACAACTCTGGGGCCAACGTCCTGACTTTC. Translated, it gives CASSYYNSGANVLTF.

The gene calls are TRBV6-1 and TRBJ1-2; D call uncertain. V shed 2 bases and J shed 4 bases, with 11 bases lying between them. Germline values: CDR1 MNHNS, CDR2 SASEGT. This CDR3 spans 14 amino acids. CDR3 amino acids: CASSESRSAYGYTF. In nucleotides, the CDR3 is TGTGCCAGCAGTGAATCCCGCAGCGCCTATGGCTACACCTTC.